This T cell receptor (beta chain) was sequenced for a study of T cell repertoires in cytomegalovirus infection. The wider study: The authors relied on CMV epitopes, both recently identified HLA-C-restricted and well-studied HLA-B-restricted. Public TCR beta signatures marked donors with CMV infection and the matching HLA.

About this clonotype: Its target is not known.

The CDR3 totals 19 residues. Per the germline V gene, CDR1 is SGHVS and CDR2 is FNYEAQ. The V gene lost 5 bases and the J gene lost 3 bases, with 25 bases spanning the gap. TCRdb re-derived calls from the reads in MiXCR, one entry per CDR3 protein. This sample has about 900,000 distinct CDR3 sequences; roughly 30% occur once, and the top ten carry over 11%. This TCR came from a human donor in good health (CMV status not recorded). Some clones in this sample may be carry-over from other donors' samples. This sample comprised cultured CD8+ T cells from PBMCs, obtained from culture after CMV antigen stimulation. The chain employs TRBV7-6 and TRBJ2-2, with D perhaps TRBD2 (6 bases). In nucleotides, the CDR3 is TGTGCCAGCAGCCTAGTTCAGGACCGTGCAGGGAGGTACACCGGGGAGCTGTTTTTT. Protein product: CASSLVQDRAGRYTGELFF.